This passage covers 20 T cell receptor beta chains from one sample sequenced in a study of T cell repertoires in cytomegalovirus infection. TCRdb re-derived calls from the reads in MiXCR, one entry per CDR3 protein. The table lists a few hundred thousand distinct CDR3 sequences, around a tenth of them singletons. What was sequenced was PBMCs. The receptors derive from a human donor in good health (CMV status not recorded). Some clones in this sample may be carry-over from other donors' samples.

V is TRBV7-9 and J is TRBJ1-2, with 8 bases aligning to TRBD1. Losses at the gene ends were 5 bases for V and 10 bases for J; bases not matched to a gene: 9. This CDR3 has 13 residues. Germline CDR1 and CDR2: SEHNR and FQNEAQ (reference sequence). This CDR3 is CASSQTGASFYTF. The CDR3 DNA reads TGTGCCAGCAGCCAGACAGGGGCGAGCTTCTACACCTTC.

The chain is built from TRBV7-8 and TRBJ2-1; D unresolved. The CDR3 is 16 amino acids. The germline CDR1 and CDR2 sequences are SGHVS and FQNEAQ. V was clipped by 5 bases and J by 3 bases, with 17 bases between them. The CDR3 nucleotides read TGTGCCAGCAGCCCCCCCGGAGCGAACTTCTACAATGAGCAGTTCTTC. This translates into CASSPPGANFYNEQFF. The entire variable domain, with the rest obtained from reference TRBV7-8 and TRBJ2-1, is as follows: GAGVSQSPRYKVAKRGQDVALRCDPISGHVSLFWYQQALGQGPEFLTYFQNEAQLDKSGLPSDRFFAERPEGSVSTLKIQRTQQEDSAVYLCASSPPGANFYNEQFFGPGTRLTVL.

This clonotype was recorded at least ten times. The rearrangement links TRBV7-7 to TRBJ2-5; TRBD2 might be the D (7 bases). V lost 5 bases to trimming and J lost 4 bases, with 17 bases between them. CDR1 is SSHAT, CDR2 FNYEAQ, per germline (reference sequence). The CDR3 contains 15 residues. Here the CDR3 reads CASSGGGGPGETQYF. The CDR3 coding sequence is TGTGCCAGCAGCGGGGGCGGGGGCCCCGGAGAGACCCAGTACTTC. The variable domain in full, with the rest retrieved from reference TRBV7-7 and TRBJ2-5, is GAGVSQSPRYKVTKRGQDVTLRCDPISSHATLYWYQQALGQGPEFLTYFNYEAQPDKSGLPSDRFSAERPEGSISTLTIQRTEQRDSAMYRCASSGGGGPGETQYFGPGTRLLVL.

This clonotype was observed many times. The chain recombines TRBV7-2 with TRBJ2-3, with D possibly matching TRBD1 (5 bases). Looked up from germline, CDR1 is SGHTA and CDR2 is FQGNSA. This CDR3 contains 13 residues. V dropped 5 bases and J dropped 3 bases, with 9 bases sitting between them. The CDR3 protein is CASSRQLTDTQYF. CDR3 nucleotide sequence: TGTGCCAGCAGCCGACAGTTGACAGATACGCAGTATTTT.

This clonotype was counted only a few times. This rearrangement joins TRBV6-5 to TRBJ2-3; D might be TRBD2 (5 bases). CDR3 length equals 15 residues. V lost 1 base and J lost 5, with 13 bases in between. CDR1 is MNHEY, CDR2 SVGAGI, per germline. CDR3 sequence reads: CASSYLDSKGDTQYF. The CDR3 DNA reads TGTGCCAGCAGTTACTTGGACTCGAAGGGAGATACGCAGTATTTT.

The chain is built from TRBV14 and TRBJ2-5; D is uncertain. With 2 bases removed from V and 2 bases from J, the gap between germline ends came to 6 bases. Germline loops: CDR1 SGHDN, CDR2 FVKESK. The CDR3 totals 13 residues. The CDR3 protein is CASSQWIQETQYF. CDR3 nucleotide sequence: TGTGCCAGCAGCCAATGGATACAAGAGACCCAGTACTTC.

This clonotype has a count of ten or more. The V call is TRBV27, the J call TRBJ2-2; tentative D call: TRBD2 (6 bases). Germline CDR1 and CDR2: MNHEY and SMNVEV (reference sequence). Trimming removed 2 bases from V and 3 bases from J, with 13 bases in between. The CDR3 is made up of 16 amino acids. CDR3 bases: TGTGCCAGCAGTTTAATTCGGTCGGGGGACACCGGGGAGCTGTTTTTT. Residues: CASSLIRSGDTGELFF.

This clonotype was detected a few times. This chain uses TRBV7-6 with TRBJ2-1; 9 nucleotides line up with TRBD2. The CDR3 has 15 residues. Germline CDR1 reads SGHVS; CDR2 reads FNYEAQ. With 2 bases clipped from V and 8 bases from J, the junction kept 7 bases outside the gene matches. The CDR3 DNA reads as TGTGCCAGCAGCTTATCGGGACTAGCCCTCGATGAGCAGTTCTTC. Translation: CASSLSGLALDEQFF.

This clonotype was recorded a few times. V and J are TRBV12-3 or TRBV12-4 and TRBJ1-2; D gene ambiguous. Trimming removed 5 bases from V and 7 bases from J, with 17 bases in between. The CDR3 has 14 residues. CDR3 nucleotides: TGTGCCAGCAGTCCATTTACAATCGGGAGTGGCTACACCTTC. It codes for CASSPFTIGSGYTF.

This clonotype was counted ten times or more. This chain uses TRBV12-3 or TRBV12-4 with TRBJ2-7, with D perhaps being TRBD1 or TRBD2 (5 bases each). This CDR3 contains 14 residues. The V end lost 6 bases, the J end lost 5 bases, and 17 bases lay between the germline ends. As DNA, the CDR3 is TGTGCCAGCAGCCCCCTTGGGACGGTGAACGAGCAGTACTTC. Translating gives CASSPLGTVNEQYF.

The chain links TRBV11-3 to TRBJ1-1; D unresolved. V was pared by 2 bases and J by 1 base, with 8 bases between. The germline gives CDR1 SGHNT, CDR2 YENEEA. This CDR3 spans 14 amino acids. The CDR3 nucleotides read TGTGCCAGCAGCTTATCCCAAGAGAACACTGAAGCTTTCTTT. Amino acids: CASSLSQENTEAFF.

This clonotype was counted ten times or more. The genes are TRBV5-5 and TRBJ2-1; D is perhaps TRBD2 (5 bases). Trimming left V 4 bases short and J 0 bases short, with 17 bases between. The CDR3 runs to 17 residues. Germline V gene data show CDR1 as SGHKS and CDR2 as YYEKEE (reference sequence). The DNA for the CDR3 is TGTGCCAGCAGCCTAGAGCCGGACTGGAGCTCCTACAATGAGCAGTTCTTC. It codes for CASSLEPDWSSYNEQFF.

The chain has TRBV12-3 or TRBV12-4 and TRBJ2-1; a weak D match, TRBD2 (5 bases). Trimming shortened V by 6 bases and J by 10 bases, and 25 bases separated the two germline ends. The CDR3 has 16 amino acids. The CDR3 region is CASSPRLLATSREQFF. CDR3 nucleotide sequence: TGTGCCAGCAGCCCTAGACTGCTAGCCACATCTCGGGAGCAGTTCTTC.

This clonotype was counted between two and nine times. The chain links TRBV19 to TRBJ1-1, with D perhaps TRBD1 (5 bases). Germline lookup yields CDR1 LNHDA and CDR2 SQIVND (reference sequence). The CDR3 is 14 residues long. Trimming removed 3 bases at V and 1 base at J, with 9 bases between. The CDR3 sequence is CASSIQGANTEAFF. The CDR3 DNA reads TGTGCCAGTAGTATCCAGGGCGCGAACACTGAAGCTTTCTTT. The full variable domain, rest sourced from reference TRBV19 and TRBJ1-1, is DGGITQSPKYLFRKEGQNVTLSCEQNLNHDAMYWYRQDPGQGLRLIYYSQIVNDFQKGDIAEGYSVSREKKESFPLTVTSAQKNPTAFYLCASSIQGANTEAFFGQGTRLTVV.

This clonotype was seen many times. CDR3 coding DNA: TGCGCCAGCAGCCACCTGGGGTTCGCGGGACCCCAAGAGACCCAGTACTTC. It yields the protein CASSHLGFAGPQETQYF. V is TRBV5-1 and J is TRBJ2-5; tentatively, D is TRBD2 (6 bases). The germline CDR1 and CDR2 sequences are SGHRS and YFSETQ. V lost 4 bases and J lost 1, with 20 bases in between. This CDR3 has 17 residues.

Many counts were recorded for this clonotype. The V call is TRBV7-2, the J call TRBJ1-5, with TRBD1 matching 12 bases. V shed 2 bases and J 6 bases; nucleotides not matched to a gene: 2. There are 15 residues in the CDR3. Germline values: CDR1 SGHTA, CDR2 FQGNSA. The CDR3 nucleotides are TGTGCCAGCAGCTTAAGGGACAGGGGGCCTCAGCCCCAGCATTTT. It yields the protein CASSLRDRGPQPQHF.

The chain is built from TRBV20-1 and TRBJ2-7; a possible D gene is TRBD2 (6 bases). The CDR3 contains 14 residues. Germline V gene data show CDR1 as DFQATT and CDR2 as SNEGSKA (reference sequence). The ends were cut back, 3 bases at V and 7 bases at J, with 19 bases in the middle. DNA of the CDR3: TGCAGTGCTAGGAGCTGGAGGGACCTACGGGAGCAGTACTTC. Its protein is CSARSWRDLREQYF.

The chain employs TRBV6-2 or TRBV6-3 and TRBJ2-1; 9 bases fit TRBD1. The ends lost 6 bases at V and 9 bases at J; junction bases unmatched: 6. CDR3 length: 13 residues. Germline CDR1 MNHEY, CDR2 SVGEGT. CDR3 nucleotide sequence: TGTGCCAGCAGAGGGACAGGGCTGGGTGAGCAGTTCTTC. Translated: CASRGTGLGEQFF.

Many counts were recorded for this clonotype. The chain recombines TRBV7-3 with TRBJ2-7; D gene unclear. CDR1 and CDR2 (germline): SGHTA, FQGTGA. Trimming pared 4 bases from V and 2 bases from J, leaving 15 bases between. The CDR3 extends over 15 amino acids. CDR3 region: CASSSRRAPTYEQYF. CDR3 bases: TGTGCCAGCAGCTCCCGCCGGGCCCCGACCTACGAGCAGTACTTC.

This clonotype was recorded many times. The chain has TRBV6-6 and TRBJ2-2, with TRBD1 identical over 9 bases. Germline V gives CDR1 MNHNY, CDR2 SVGAGI (reference sequence). This CDR3 is 16 amino acids long. J was trimmed by 5 bases and V by 5 bases; bases with no gene match: 9. DNA for the CDR3: TGTGCCAGCAGTCCCTTAGACAGGGGGAGAACCGGGGAGCTGTTTTTT. Translating it yields CASSPLDRGRTGELFF.